This T cell receptor (beta chain) was captured in a study of identical twins. The V gene lost 6 bases and the J gene lost 2 bases, with 12 bases spanning the gap. Germline V gene sequence: CDR1 SGHTA, CDR2 FQGNSA. The CDR3 runs to 14 residues. This clonotype has a handful of counts. TCRdb processed the 5' RACE reads anew with MiXCR; each CDR3 protein has one entry. The profile shows about 1.7 million distinct CDR3 sequences, more than 30% of them singletons. The sequence was obtained from a newborn girl in good health. The sample was cord blood. The genes are TRBV7-2 and TRBJ2-3; D is uncertain. The CDR3 DNA reads as TGTGCCAGCAGTTTGCGCAGAGACACAGATACGCAGTATTTT. Translating it yields CASSLRRDTDTQYF.